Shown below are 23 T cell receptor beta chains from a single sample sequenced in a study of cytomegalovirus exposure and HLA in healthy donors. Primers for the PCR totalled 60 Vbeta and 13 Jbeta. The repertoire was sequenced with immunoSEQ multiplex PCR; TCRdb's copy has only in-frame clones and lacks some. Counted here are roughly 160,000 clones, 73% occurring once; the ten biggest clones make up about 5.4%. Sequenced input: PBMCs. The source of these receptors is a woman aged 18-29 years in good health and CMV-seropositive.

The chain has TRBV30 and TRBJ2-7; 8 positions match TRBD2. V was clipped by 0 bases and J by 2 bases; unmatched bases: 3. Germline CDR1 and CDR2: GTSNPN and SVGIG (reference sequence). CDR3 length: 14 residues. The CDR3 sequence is CAWSVLGGAYEQYF. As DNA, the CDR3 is TGTGCCTGGAGTGTTCTCGGGGGGGCCTACGAGCAGTACTTC.

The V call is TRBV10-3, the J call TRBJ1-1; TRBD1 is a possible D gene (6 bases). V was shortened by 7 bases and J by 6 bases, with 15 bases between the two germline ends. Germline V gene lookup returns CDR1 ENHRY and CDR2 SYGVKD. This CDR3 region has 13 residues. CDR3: CAIKQGPFAEAFF. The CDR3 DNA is TGTGCCATCAAACAGGGACCCTTCGCTGAAGCTTTCTTT.

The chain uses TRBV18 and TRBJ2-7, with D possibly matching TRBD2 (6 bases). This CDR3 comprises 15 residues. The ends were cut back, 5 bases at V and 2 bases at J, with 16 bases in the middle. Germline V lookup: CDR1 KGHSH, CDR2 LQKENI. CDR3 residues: CASSTLGTSAYEQYF. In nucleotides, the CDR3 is TGTGCCAGCTCAACTCTTGGGACTTCTGCCTACGAGCAGTACTTC.

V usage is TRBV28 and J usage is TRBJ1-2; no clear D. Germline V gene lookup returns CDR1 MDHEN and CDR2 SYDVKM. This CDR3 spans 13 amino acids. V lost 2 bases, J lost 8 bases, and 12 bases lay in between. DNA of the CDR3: TGTGCCAGCAGTTTAGCTCCTAGAGGAGGCTACACCTTC. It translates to CASSLAPRGGYTF.

In nucleotides, the CDR3 is TGTGCCAGCAGTCAACCCAGCTCCTACAATGAGCAGTTCTTC. Translation gives CASSQPSSYNEQFF. The V and J genes are TRBV28 and TRBJ2-1; D remains ambiguous. Germline values: CDR1 MDHEN, CDR2 SYDVKM. The CDR3 runs 14 residues. Trimming stripped 5 bases from V and 0 bases from J, with 8 bases between.

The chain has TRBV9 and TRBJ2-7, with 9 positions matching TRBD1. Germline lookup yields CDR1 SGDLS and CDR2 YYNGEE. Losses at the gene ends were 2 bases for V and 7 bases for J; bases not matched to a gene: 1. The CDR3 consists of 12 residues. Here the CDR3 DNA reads TGTGCCAGCAGCGTGGACAGGGGAGAGCAGTACTTC. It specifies CASSVDRGEQYF.

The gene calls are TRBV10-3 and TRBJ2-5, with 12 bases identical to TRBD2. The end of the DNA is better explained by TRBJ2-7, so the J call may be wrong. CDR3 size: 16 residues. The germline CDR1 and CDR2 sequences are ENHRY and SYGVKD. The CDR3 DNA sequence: TGTGCCATCAGTGTACTAGCGGGGGGACAAGCCTACGAGCAGTACTTC. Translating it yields CAISVLAGGQAYEQYF.

The CDR3 bases are TGCGCCATCTTACCAAGGTGGGGGGGATCCCAAGAGACCCAGTACTTC. Amino acids: CAILPRWGGSQETQYF. The rearrangement links TRBV5-1 to TRBJ2-5; 7 positions agree with TRBD2. Looked up from germline, CDR1 is SGHRS and CDR2 is YFSETQ. J was trimmed by 1 base and V by 9 bases; bases with no gene match: 15. The CDR3 extends over 16 amino acids.

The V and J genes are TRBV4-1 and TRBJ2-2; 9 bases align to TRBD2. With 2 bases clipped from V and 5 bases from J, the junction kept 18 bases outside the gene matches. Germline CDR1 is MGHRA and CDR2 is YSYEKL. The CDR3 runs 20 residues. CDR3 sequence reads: CASSQTRRNSGGWGTGELFF. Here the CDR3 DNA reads TGCGCCAGCAGCCAAACCAGAAGGAATAGCGGGGGCTGGGGAACCGGGGAGCTGTTTTTT.

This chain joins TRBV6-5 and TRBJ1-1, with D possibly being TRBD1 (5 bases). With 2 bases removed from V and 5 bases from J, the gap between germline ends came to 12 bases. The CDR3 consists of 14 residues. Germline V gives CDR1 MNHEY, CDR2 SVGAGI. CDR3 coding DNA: TGTGCCAGCAGTTACAATCAGGGAAAGACTGAAGCTTTCTTT. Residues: CASSYNQGKTEAFF.

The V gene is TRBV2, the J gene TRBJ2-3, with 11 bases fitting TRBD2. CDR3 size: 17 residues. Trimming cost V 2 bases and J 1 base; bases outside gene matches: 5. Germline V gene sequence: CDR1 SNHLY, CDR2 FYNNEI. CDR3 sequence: CASSEIPTSGGTDTQYF. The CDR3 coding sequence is TGTGCCAGCAGTGAAATCCCGACTAGCGGGGGCACAGATACGCAGTATTTT.

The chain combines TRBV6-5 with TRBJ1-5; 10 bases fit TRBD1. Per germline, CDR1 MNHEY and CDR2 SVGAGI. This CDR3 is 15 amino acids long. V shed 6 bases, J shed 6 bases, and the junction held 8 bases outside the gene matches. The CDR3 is CASSRGTGESQPQHF. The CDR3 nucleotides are TGTGCCAGCAGCCGCGGGACAGGGGAATCTCAGCCCCAGCATTTT.

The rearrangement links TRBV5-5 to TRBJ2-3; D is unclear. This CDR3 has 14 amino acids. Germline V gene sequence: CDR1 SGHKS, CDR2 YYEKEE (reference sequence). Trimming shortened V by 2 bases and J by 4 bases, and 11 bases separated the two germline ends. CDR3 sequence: CASSFGNTADTQYF. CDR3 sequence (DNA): TGTGCCAGCAGCTTTGGTAATACAGCAGATACGCAGTATTTT.

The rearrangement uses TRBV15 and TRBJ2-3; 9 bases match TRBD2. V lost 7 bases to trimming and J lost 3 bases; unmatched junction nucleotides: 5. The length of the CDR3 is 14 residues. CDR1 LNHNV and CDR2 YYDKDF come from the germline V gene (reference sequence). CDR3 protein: CATNLAGLTDTQYF. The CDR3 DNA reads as TGTGCCACCAACCTAGCGGGGTTAACAGATACGCAGTATTTT.

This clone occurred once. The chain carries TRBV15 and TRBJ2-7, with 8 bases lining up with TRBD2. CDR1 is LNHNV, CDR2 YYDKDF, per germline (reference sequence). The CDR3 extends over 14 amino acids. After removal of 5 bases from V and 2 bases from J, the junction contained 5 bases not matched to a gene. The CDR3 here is CATSRGGQTYEQYF. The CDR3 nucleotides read TGTGCCACCAGCCGCGGGGGGCAGACCTACGAGCAGTACTTC.

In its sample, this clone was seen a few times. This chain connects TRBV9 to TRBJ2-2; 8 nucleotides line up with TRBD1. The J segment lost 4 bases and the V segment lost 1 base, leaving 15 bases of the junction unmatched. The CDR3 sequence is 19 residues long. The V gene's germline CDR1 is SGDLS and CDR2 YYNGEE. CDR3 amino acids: CASSVCRDGTGGCTGELFF. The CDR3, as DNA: TGTGCCAGCAGCGTATGTCGGGACGGGACAGGAGGTTGCACCGGGGAGCTGTTTTTT.

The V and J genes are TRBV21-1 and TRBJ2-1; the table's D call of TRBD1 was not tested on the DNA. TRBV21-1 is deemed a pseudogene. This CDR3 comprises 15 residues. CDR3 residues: CASSNWTGGADEQFF. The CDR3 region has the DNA TGTGCCAGCAGCAACTGGACAGGGGGCGCGGATGAGCAGTTCTTC.

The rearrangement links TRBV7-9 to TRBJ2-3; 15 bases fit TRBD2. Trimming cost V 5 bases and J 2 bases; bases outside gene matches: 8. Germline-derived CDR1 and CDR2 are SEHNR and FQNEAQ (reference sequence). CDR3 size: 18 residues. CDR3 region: CASSPRTSGGESTDTQYF. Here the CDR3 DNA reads TGTGCCAGCAGCCCAAGGACTAGCGGGGGGGAGTCCACAGATACGCAGTATTTT. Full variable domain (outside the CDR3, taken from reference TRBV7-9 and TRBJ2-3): DTGVSQNPRHKITKRGQNVTFRCDPISEHNRLYWYRQTLGQGPEFLTYFQNEAQLEKSRLLSDRFSAERPKGSFSTLEIQRTEQGDSAMYLCASSPRTSGGESTDTQYFGPGTRLTVL.

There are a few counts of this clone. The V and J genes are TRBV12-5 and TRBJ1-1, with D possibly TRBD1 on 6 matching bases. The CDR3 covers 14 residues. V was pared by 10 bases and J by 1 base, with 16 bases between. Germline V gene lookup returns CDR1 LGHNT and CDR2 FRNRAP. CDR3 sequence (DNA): TGTGCTACCTCCCCCGGGACAAAGAACACTGAAGCTTTCTTT. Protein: CATSPGTKNTEAFF.

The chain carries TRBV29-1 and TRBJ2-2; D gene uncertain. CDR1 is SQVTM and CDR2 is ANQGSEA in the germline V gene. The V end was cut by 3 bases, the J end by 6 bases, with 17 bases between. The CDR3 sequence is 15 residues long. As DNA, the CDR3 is TGCAGCGTTGAGAACGCGCAGGCCCCCGCCGGGGAGCTGTTTTTT. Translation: CSVENAQAPAGELFF.

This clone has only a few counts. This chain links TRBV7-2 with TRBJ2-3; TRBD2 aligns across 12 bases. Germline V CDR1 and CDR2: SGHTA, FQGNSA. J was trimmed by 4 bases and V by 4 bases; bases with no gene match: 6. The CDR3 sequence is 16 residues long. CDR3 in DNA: TGTGCCAGCAGCTCAGAAGGACTAGCGGGGTCAGATACGCAGTATTTT. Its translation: CASSSEGLAGSDTQYF.

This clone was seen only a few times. The CDR3 DNA sequence: TGTGCCATCAGTGATTCAGTGAACACTGAAGCTTTCTTT. Translation gives CAISDSVNTEAFF. The chain couples TRBV10-3 to TRBJ1-1; no reliable D call. Germline CDR1 reads ENHRY; CDR2 reads SYGVKD. Trimming pared 3 bases from V and 0 bases from J, leaving 5 bases between. The CDR3 has 13 residues.

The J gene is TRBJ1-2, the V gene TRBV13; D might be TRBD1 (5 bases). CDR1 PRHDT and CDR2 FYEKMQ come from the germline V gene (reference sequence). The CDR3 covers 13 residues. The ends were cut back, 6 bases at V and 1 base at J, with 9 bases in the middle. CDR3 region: CASRWGSNYGYTF. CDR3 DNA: TGTGCCAGCAGGTGGGGCAGTAACTATGGCTACACCTTC.